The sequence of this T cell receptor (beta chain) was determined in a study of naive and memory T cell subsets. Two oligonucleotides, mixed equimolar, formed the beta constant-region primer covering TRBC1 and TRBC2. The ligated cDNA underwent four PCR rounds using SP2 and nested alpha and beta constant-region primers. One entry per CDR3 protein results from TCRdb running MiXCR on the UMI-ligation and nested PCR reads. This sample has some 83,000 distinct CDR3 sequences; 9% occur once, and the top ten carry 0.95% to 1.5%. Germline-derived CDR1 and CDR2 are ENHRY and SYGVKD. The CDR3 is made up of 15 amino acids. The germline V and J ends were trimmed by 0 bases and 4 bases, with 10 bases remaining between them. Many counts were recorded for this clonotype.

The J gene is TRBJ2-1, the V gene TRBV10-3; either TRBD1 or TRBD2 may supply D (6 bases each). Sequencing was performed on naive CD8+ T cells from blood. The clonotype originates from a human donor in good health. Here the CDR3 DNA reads TGTGCCATCAGTGAGTCTGGGGGGCCTTACAATGAGCAGTTCTTC. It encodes CAISESGGPYNEQFF.